This T cell receptor beta chain was sequenced in a study of OX40 agonist ivuxolimab in advanced cancers. Regarding the complete study: The costimulatory receptor OX40 (CD134) was targeted by ivuxolimab, a fully human IgG2 agonistic monoclonal antibody. Partial responses occurred in three dose-escalation patients: two with cutaneous melanoma and one with hepatocellular carcinoma. Of the approximately 50 dose-escalation patients, hepatocellular carcinoma was present in approximately 20, melanoma in roughly 15, renal cell carcinoma in 9 and head and neck cancer in 9. The monotherapy dose-escalation portion (N ≈ 50 patients) of the phase I ivuxolimab trial is reported in the paper. A male proportion of 70% to 90% and a mean age of about 60 years, ranging from 23 to 79, were recorded for the dose-escalation cohort. The point of sequencing TCRbeta in the periphery was to test whether ivuxolimab changed TCR sequence diversity and drove clonal T-cell expansion. Patients were allowed to have had prior anti-PD-1, anti-PD-L1 or anti-CTLA-4 therapy, and more than 30% of the dose-escalation patients had previously received checkpoint inhibitors. Intravenous ivuxolimab was administered to patients every 2 weeks at six dose levels: 0.01, 0.1, 0.3, 1.5, 3 and 10 mg/kg. Results and caveats for the whole study, not just this receptor: Low levels of normalized T-cell clonal expansion were also seen in some nonresponding patients. Which antigens the clonally expanded peripheral T cells were specific for was not determined. In partial responders in the 0.1-3.0 mg/kg groups, normalized peripheral clonal expansion was found to be among the lowest, especially among CD8+ T cells. On average, CD8+ T cells showed more expanded clones than CD4+ T cells after ivuxolimab. At doses of 0.1 to 3.0 mg/kg, clonal expansion of both CD4+ and CD8+ blood T cells was observed from baseline to week 6.

Patients with autoimmune disease history or receiving systemic immunosuppression were excluded from the trial. In every dose cohort, peripheral blood was drawn for TCR sequencing at baseline, cycle 4 day 1, and cycle 7 day 1. Samples came from an open-label, multicenter, first-in-human phase I dose-escalation trial of ivuxolimab. Adults with locally advanced or metastatic head and neck squamous cell, hepatocellular, melanoma or renal cell carcinoma were enrolled in the trial. Before TCR sequencing, CD4+ and CD8+ T cells were separately sorted from peripheral blood. To sequence the TCRbeta CDR3 region, genomic DNA was isolated from the sorted cells. TCRbeta CDR3 regions were sequenced using the immunoSEQ Assay. TCRdb took over this immuneACCESS table, retaining in-frame rearrangements with V and J assigned. Such tables are incomplete; in checked studies, under half of the missing clones stem from an unresolved V gene, and the remainder is unexplained. This sample holds about 40,000 clones; roughly four fifths were observed only once. The ten largest clones take up roughly 24% of the sample.

CDR1 MNHEY and CDR2 SVGAGI were looked up in the germline V gene. The junction shows trimming of 0 bases on V and 5 bases on J, plus 16 bases between the germline ends. Taken from cysteine to phenylalanine, the CDR3 has 16 residues. The entry retains the CDR3 DNA only, 48 bases that are in frame from base 1. In regard to this clone: There is no known antigen for this receptor. Base-call qualities are not available, and no considerably larger clone is one nucleotide away.

This clonotype was sampled from an adult with an advanced solid tumor such as melanoma, head and neck, liver or kidney cancer. The sample was CD4+ or CD8+ T cells sorted from blood, taken in a trial of the OX40 agonist ivuxolimab. The rearranged chain carries TRBV6-5 and TRBJ2-5, with no D gene named confidently. The nucleotide sequence reads as follows: TGTGCCAGCAGTTACTCGAGTGACCAAAAGTCGGAGACCCAGTACTTC. This sequence encodes CASSYSSDQKSETQYF.